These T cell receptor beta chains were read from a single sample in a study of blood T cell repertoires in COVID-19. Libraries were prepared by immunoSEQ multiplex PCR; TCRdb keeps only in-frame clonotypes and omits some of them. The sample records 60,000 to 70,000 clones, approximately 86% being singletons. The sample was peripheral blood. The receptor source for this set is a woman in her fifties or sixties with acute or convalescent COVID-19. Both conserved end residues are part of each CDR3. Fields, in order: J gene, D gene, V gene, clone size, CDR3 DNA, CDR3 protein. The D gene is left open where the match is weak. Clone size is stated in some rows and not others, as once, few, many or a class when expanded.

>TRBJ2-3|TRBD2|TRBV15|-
TGTGCCACCAGCAGAGAGGGTGCAGGGACTAGCGGGAGAGGGGGAGATACGCAGTATTTT
CATSREGAGTSGRGGDTQYF
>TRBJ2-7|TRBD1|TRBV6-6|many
TGTGCCAGCAGTTACTCGGGTCGGACAGGGGAGAAGCAGTACTTC
CASSYSGRTGEKQYF
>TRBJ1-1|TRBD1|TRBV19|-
TGTGCCACTTCCGGGACAGAGAACACTGAAGCTTTCTTT
CATSGTENTEAFF
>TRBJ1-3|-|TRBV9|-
TGTGCCAGCAGCGTAGGCACCTTATCCAGCTCTGGAAACACCATATATTTT
CASSVGTLSSSGNTIYF
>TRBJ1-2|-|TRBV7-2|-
TGTGCCAGCAGCTTCGGGGGAATCGACTATGGCTACACCTTC
CASSFGGIDYGYTF
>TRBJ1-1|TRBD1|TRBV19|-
TGTGCCAGTAGTGTGGACAGGGTAGTGACTGAAGCTTTCTTT
CASSVDRVVTEAFF
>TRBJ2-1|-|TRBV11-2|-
TGTGCCAGCAGCTTAGTTGTATCCCGGGGTAGCGATGAGCAGTTCTTC
CASSLVVSRGSDEQFF
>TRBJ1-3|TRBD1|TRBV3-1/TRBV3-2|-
TGTGCCAGCAGCCAAGAATCTTTGGACAGGGGAAACACCATATATTTT
CASSQESLDRGNTIYF
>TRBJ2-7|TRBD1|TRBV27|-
TGTGCCAGCAGTTTATCTTTAGGACAGGTTCTTTGGGAGCAGTACTTC
CASSLSLGQVLWEQYF
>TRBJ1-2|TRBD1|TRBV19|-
TGTGCCAGTAGTACCCCGACAGGGAGCTATGGCTACACCTTC
CASSTPTGSYGYTF
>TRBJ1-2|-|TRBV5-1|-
TGCGCCAGCAGCTTGGGCAGGGTGCTTTATTATGGCTACACCTTC
CASSLGRVLYYGYTF
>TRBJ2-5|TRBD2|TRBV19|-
TGTGCCAGTAGTATGGGGGCGGGAGGTATCCTAGAGACCCAGTACTTC
CASSMGAGGILETQYF
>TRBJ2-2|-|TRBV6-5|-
TGTGCCAGCAGCCTAGAGGGTGAAGGGGAGCTGTTTTTT
CASSLEGEGELFF
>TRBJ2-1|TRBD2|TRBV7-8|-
TGTGCCAGCAGCCCTAGCGGAACCTACAATGAGCAGTTCTTC
CASSPSGTYNEQFF
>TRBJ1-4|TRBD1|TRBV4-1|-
TGCGCCAGCAGCCGAGAGACAGGGAAAGGTGAAAAACTGTTTTTT
CASSRETGKGEKLFF
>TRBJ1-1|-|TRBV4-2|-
TGTGCCAGCAGCCAAGATCGGGGGGAAGCTTTCTTT
CASSQDRGEAFF
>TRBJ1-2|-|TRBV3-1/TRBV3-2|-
TGTGCCAGCAGCCAAGCCCCAGCAGGAGGCTACACCTTC
CASSQAPAGGYTF
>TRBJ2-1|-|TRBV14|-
TGTGCCAGCAGCCAATCATCCAGGACAGCTGAGCAGTTCTTC
CASSQSSRTAEQFF
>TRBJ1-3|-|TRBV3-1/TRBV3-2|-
TGTGCCAGCAGCCATAGGGCGGGAAACTCTGGAAACACCATATATTTT
CASSHRAGNSGNTIYF
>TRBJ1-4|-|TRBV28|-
TGTGCCAGCAGTCCCGCAGGGGCGAGTGAAAAACTGTTTTTT
CASSPAGASEKLFF